Included here is one T cell receptor (beta chain) sequence, with context. The data were obtained in a study of blood T cell repertoires in COVID-19. Overall study: Italy, Spain and the United States were the sources of the convalescent and acute COVID-19 samples. T cells, B-cell-depleted T cells, or PBMCs supplied cDNA or gDNA.

Authors' methods: Scientists estimated how many nucleated cells there were by amplifying reference gene primers. Some clones are missing from TCRdb's copy, which holds only in-frame ones; the method was immunoSEQ multiplex PCR. V, J and clone size derive from that table, while D and trimming were established from the DNA sequence. The table has roughly 17,000 clones, 80% to 90% seen once; the top ten hold about 8%. Germline V CDR1 and CDR2: SGHRS, YFSETQ. The CDR3 is 13 amino acids. Trimming removed 0 bases at V and 1 base at J, with 4 bases between. The chain recombines TRBV5-1 with TRBJ1-1; D is uncertain. The specimen sequenced was peripheral blood. The origin of this receptor is a man between 60 and 70 years old with acute or convalescent COVID-19. This chain's CDR3 is CASSLDWNTEAFF. The CDR3 coding sequence is TGCGCCAGCAGCTTGGACTGGAACACTGAAGCTTTCTTT.